This T cell receptor beta chain was captured by sequencing in a study of cytomegalovirus exposure and HLA in healthy donors. Trimming took off 1 base at V and 2 bases at J, with 18 bases between the two ends. The CDR3 totals 17 residues. The V gene's germline CDR1 is SEHNR and CDR2 FQNEAQ (reference sequence). Concerning this clone: Its target is not known.

Use of 60 Vbeta and 13 Jbeta primers characterized the PCR. Sequencing used immunoSEQ multiplex PCR; TCRdb keeps in-frame clones, though not all of them. The table lists about 280,000 clones, around nine tenths of them singletons. Study results and limitations: Most TCR sequences were seen very rarely across donors, but some public TCRs occurred in many. Using the classifier, cytomegalovirus status was reportedly diagnosed with high specificity and sensitivity.

V gene TRBV7-9 combines with J gene TRBJ2-7, with D perhaps matching TRBD1 (5 bases). This receptor was taken from a young woman in good health and CMV-seronegative. The specimen was PBMCs. This chain's CDR3 is CASSLDLTGHQTYEQYF. As DNA, the CDR3 is TGTGCCAGCAGCTTAGATTTAACAGGACACCAAACCTACGAGCAGTACTTC. Complete variable domain (other parts from reference TRBV7-9 and TRBJ2-7): DTGVSQNPRHKITKRGQNVTFRCDPISEHNRLYWYRQTLGQGPEFLTYFQNEAQLEKSRLLSDRFSAERPKGSFSTLEIQRTEQGDSAMYLCASSLDLTGHQTYEQYFGPGTRLTVT.